This T cell receptor (beta chain) originates from a study of blood T cell repertoires in COVID-19. Overall study: Both acute and convalescent COVID-19 samples were obtained from the United States, Italy and Spain.

Germline CDR1 and CDR2: SGHTA and FQGNSA. The trim removed 5 bases at V and 5 bases at J, leaving 7 bases unmatched. There are 16 residues in the CDR3. TCRdb's copy holds only in-frame clones and misses some; the assay was immunoSEQ multiplex PCR. Seen here are approximately 350,000 clones, about 89% observed once, and the top ten hold 3%. This TCR came from a woman aged 25 to 39 with COVID-19, enrolled during active disease. Sequencing was carried out using peripheral blood. V gene TRBV7-2 combines with J gene TRBJ2-2; 11 bases are a match to TRBD2. The CDR3 sequence is CASSLPSGRQTGELFF. The CDR3 nucleotides read TGTGCCAGCAGCCTGCCTAGCGGGAGGCAGACCGGGGAGCTGTTTTTT.